This entry features one T cell receptor (beta chain) sequence. V lost 2 bases to trimming and J lost 0 bases, with 6 bases between them. This CDR3 is 14 amino acids long. Per germline, CDR1 SEHNR and CDR2 FQNEAQ (reference sequence). The entry originates in a study of beta chain features in type 1 diabetes. Reverse transcribing all isolated RNA meant expressed TCRB transcripts were sequenced. Method: immunoSEQ multiplex PCR; TCRdb's copy keeps in-frame clones and lacks some. The sample lists about 360,000 clones, around 13% occurring once. This receptor was taken from a man between 18 and 35 years old in good health. What was sequenced was naive CD4+ T cells from blood. The chain employs TRBV7-9 and TRBJ2-3; D unclear. The CDR3 protein is CASSLKQSTDTQYF. CDR3 in DNA: TGTGCCAGCAGCTTAAAACAGAGCACAGATACGCAGTATTTT.